Listed below are T cell receptor beta chains from one sample, sequenced in a study of Graves' ophthalmopathy and Graves' hyperthyroidism. TCRdb passed the multiplex PCR reads through MiXCR, listing each CDR3 protein once. The sample shows about 210,000 distinct CDR3 sequences, 25% to 30% of them seen only once. The source material was peripheral blood. These receptors were collected from a man over 45 with Graves' ophthalmopathy. The CDR3 runs from the conserved cysteine through the conserved F or W. D genes are given only for firm matches. Size tells how often a clone was seen (once, few, many) or the class of an expanded clone, and some rows leave it out.

j_call: TRBJ2-7
d_call: TRBD1
clone_size: NA
v_call: TRBV5-1
cdr3_nt: TGCGCCAGCAGCTTGGCCGGGACAGGGTATCCCTACGAGCAGTACTTC
cdr3_aa: CASSLAGTGYPYEQYF

j_call: TRBJ1-5
d_call: NA
clone_size: many
v_call: TRBV30
cdr3_nt: TGTGCCTGGATTTGGGGGAGGGGAAATCAGCCCCAGCATTTT
cdr3_aa: CAWIWGRGNQPQHF

j_call: TRBJ2-1
d_call: NA
clone_size: many
v_call: TRBV27
cdr3_nt: TGTGCCAGCAGTCTACTAGACAGCTCCTACAATGAGCAGTTCTTC
cdr3_aa: CASSLLDSSYNEQFF

j_call: TRBJ2-7
d_call: NA
clone_size: NA
v_call: TRBV6-2/TRBV6-3
cdr3_nt: TGTGCCAGCGGCTCTAGAACAGGGACCCCTTTCGTCGAGCAGTACTTC
cdr3_aa: CASGSRTGTPFVEQYF

j_call: TRBJ2-7
d_call: NA
clone_size: many
v_call: TRBV20-1
cdr3_nt: TGCAGTGCTGCGCTGGGTCGGGTTAGCTCCTACGAGCAGTACTTC
cdr3_aa: CSAALGRVSSYEQYF

j_call: TRBJ1-1
d_call: NA
clone_size: many
v_call: TRBV5-1
cdr3_nt: TGCGCCAGCAGCTTGGAGAGGACAGCAAACACTGAAGCTTTCTTT
cdr3_aa: CASSLERTANTEAFF

j_call: TRBJ2-7
d_call: NA
clone_size: NA
v_call: TRBV6-1
cdr3_nt: TGTGCCAGCAGTGAACTCCCGGGCGAGCAGTACTTC
cdr3_aa: CASSELPGEQYF

j_call: TRBJ2-7
d_call: NA
clone_size: many
v_call: TRBV19
cdr3_nt: TGTGCCAGTAGCCCTGGAGGGGGAGTGGTCTACTACGAGCAGTACTTC
cdr3_aa: CASSPGGGVVYYEQYF

j_call: TRBJ2-5
d_call: NA
clone_size: few
v_call: TRBV10-3
cdr3_nt: TGTGCCATCAGCAAGACAGACCAAGAGACCCAGTACTTC
cdr3_aa: CAISKTDQETQYF

j_call: TRBJ1-1
d_call: TRBD1
clone_size: many
v_call: TRBV12-3/TRBV12-4
cdr3_nt: TGTGCCAGTTCTAGGGGGAGGGGGCGATCGAACGCTGAAGCTTTCTTT
cdr3_aa: CASSRGRGRSNAEAFF

j_call: TRBJ2-7
d_call: NA
clone_size: many
v_call: TRBV24-1
cdr3_nt: TGTGCCACCAGTGATTCCCGGGATCCGCGAGACGAGCAGTACTTC
cdr3_aa: CATSDSRDPRDEQYF

j_call: TRBJ1-5
d_call: NA
clone_size: NA
v_call: TRBV28
cdr3_nt: TGTGCCAGCAGTCAGTATAGGGAAGGTCAGCCCCAGCATTTT
cdr3_aa: CASSQYREGQPQHF

j_call: TRBJ2-5
d_call: NA
clone_size: many
v_call: TRBV5-1
cdr3_nt: TGCGCCAGCAGCTTGGGACAGACATCCCAAGAGACCCAGTACTTC
cdr3_aa: CASSLGQTSQETQYF

j_call: TRBJ1-1
d_call: TRBD1
clone_size: many
v_call: TRBV27
cdr3_nt: TGTGCCAGCAGTGGTGAAGAACAGGGGGCCTTGAACACTGAAGCTTTCTTT
cdr3_aa: CASSGEEQGALNTEAFF

j_call: TRBJ1-1
d_call: NA
clone_size: NA
v_call: TRBV6-5
cdr3_nt: TGTGCCAGCAATTTGTTCAGGGAAGGCACTGAAGCTTTCTTT
cdr3_aa: CASNLFREGTEAFF

j_call: TRBJ2-2
d_call: NA
clone_size: many
v_call: TRBV7-3
cdr3_nt: TGTGCCAGCAGCTTAATACGTAGCACCGGGGAGCTGTTTTTT
cdr3_aa: CASSLIRSTGELFF

j_call: TRBJ1-1
d_call: NA
clone_size: once
v_call: TRBV5-1
cdr3_nt: TGCGCCAGCAGCTTGGCCCCGGGAGCTAGGAACACTGAAGCTTTCTTT
cdr3_aa: CASSLAPGARNTEAFF

j_call: TRBJ1-2
d_call: NA
clone_size: many
v_call: TRBV6-5
cdr3_nt: TGTGCCAGCAGTTACTCGATCGGGGAACAGAACTATGGCTACACCTTC
cdr3_aa: CASSYSIGEQNYGYTF

j_call: TRBJ1-1
d_call: NA
clone_size: NA
v_call: TRBV6-2/TRBV6-3
cdr3_nt: TGTGCCAGCGAAGACAGGCTGAACACTGAAGCTTTCTTT
cdr3_aa: CASEDRLNTEAFF

j_call: TRBJ1-1
d_call: NA
clone_size: NA
v_call: TRBV7-8
cdr3_nt: TGTGCCAGCAGCTCCCGACAAGGTCCCACTGAAGCTTTCTTT
cdr3_aa: CASSSRQGPTEAFF

j_call: TRBJ2-7
d_call: TRBD1
clone_size: many
v_call: TRBV6-5
cdr3_nt: TGTGCCAGCAGGCGAAACAGGGGCCACGAGCAGTACTTC
cdr3_aa: CASRRNRGHEQYF

j_call: TRBJ2-5
d_call: NA
clone_size: many
v_call: TRBV6-1
cdr3_nt: TGTGCCAGCAGTGAAGGACTCGGCAGACAAGAGACCCAGTACTTC
cdr3_aa: CASSEGLGRQETQYF

j_call: TRBJ2-2
d_call: TRBD2
clone_size: many
v_call: TRBV7-2
cdr3_nt: TGTGCCAGCAGCCAGACATCGGGAGGGATTAACACCGGGGAGCTGTTTTTT
cdr3_aa: CASSQTSGGINTGELFF

j_call: TRBJ1-3
d_call: NA
clone_size: many
v_call: TRBV4-1
cdr3_nt: TGCGCCAGCAGCCCGACCCCGGCCGCTAACACCATATATTTT
cdr3_aa: CASSPTPAANTIYF

j_call: TRBJ1-2
d_call: TRBD1
clone_size: many
v_call: TRBV19
cdr3_nt: TGTGCCAGTAGCCATACAGGGGAACCTAACTATGGCTACACCTTC
cdr3_aa: CASSHTGEPNYGYTF

j_call: TRBJ1-1
d_call: NA
clone_size: NA
v_call: TRBV27
cdr3_nt: TGTGCCAGCAGCTACCCCGGGAAGAACACTGAAGCTTTCTTT
cdr3_aa: CASSYPGKNTEAFF

j_call: TRBJ1-1
d_call: TRBD1
clone_size: NA
v_call: TRBV6-1
cdr3_nt: TGTGCCAGCAGCCTAGTACAGGGGTACACTGAAGCTTTCTTT
cdr3_aa: CASSLVQGYTEAFF

j_call: TRBJ2-5
d_call: TRBD2
clone_size: many
v_call: TRBV16
cdr3_nt: TGTGCCAGCAGCCAACTCGCGGGAGTTGGAGAGACCCAGTACTTC
cdr3_aa: CASSQLAGVGETQYF

j_call: TRBJ1-1
d_call: NA
clone_size: NA
v_call: TRBV19
cdr3_nt: TGTGCCACTCGTCCGGGCCCAAAGGCTGAAGCTTTCTTT
cdr3_aa: CATRPGPKAEAFF

j_call: TRBJ2-7
d_call: NA
clone_size: NA
v_call: TRBV6-1
cdr3_nt: TGTGCCAGCACTCCACGGCGGGGTGACTCTTACGAGCAGTACTTC
cdr3_aa: CASTPRRGDSYEQYF

j_call: TRBJ2-2
d_call: NA
clone_size: many
v_call: TRBV7-9
cdr3_nt: TGTGCCACACTAAGCACCGGGGAGCTGTTTTTT
cdr3_aa: CATLSTGELFF

j_call: TRBJ1-1
d_call: NA
clone_size: many
v_call: TRBV25-1
cdr3_nt: TGTGCCAGCACCCCAATAGATAGGAACACTGAAGCTTTCTTT
cdr3_aa: CASTPIDRNTEAFF

j_call: TRBJ1-5
d_call: NA
clone_size: many
v_call: TRBV30
cdr3_nt: TGTGCCTGGGGGATCCGGGACTTACCAAATCAGCCCCAGCATTTT
cdr3_aa: CAWGIRDLPNQPQHF

j_call: TRBJ2-5
d_call: NA
clone_size: NA
v_call: TRBV6-1
cdr3_nt: TGTGCCAGCAGTGAAGAATTCGAGACCCAGTACTTC
cdr3_aa: CASSEEFETQYF

j_call: TRBJ2-7
d_call: NA
clone_size: many
v_call: TRBV10-3
cdr3_nt: TGTGCCATCAGTGAGGGACAGTTTAGCTCCTACGAGCAGTACTTC
cdr3_aa: CAISEGQFSSYEQYF

j_call: TRBJ1-5
d_call: NA
clone_size: NA
v_call: TRBV19
cdr3_nt: TGTGCCAGTAGTTTGAAAGCTTATAGCAATCAGCCCCAGCATTTT
cdr3_aa: CASSLKAYSNQPQHF

j_call: TRBJ2-5
d_call: NA
clone_size: many
v_call: TRBV19
cdr3_nt: TGTGCCAGTAGTGACCAGGCACCAAGGACCCAGTACTTC
cdr3_aa: CASSDQAPRTQYF

j_call: TRBJ1-5
d_call: NA
clone_size: many
v_call: TRBV7-9
cdr3_nt: TGTGCCAGCAGCGTCGAGAATCAGCCCCAGCATTTT
cdr3_aa: CASSVENQPQHF

j_call: TRBJ2-5
d_call: TRBD1
clone_size: many
v_call: TRBV7-3
cdr3_nt: TGTGCCAGCAGCAGGACAGGACTGTACCAAGAGACCCAGTACTTC
cdr3_aa: CASSRTGLYQETQYF

j_call: TRBJ1-1
d_call: NA
clone_size: NA
v_call: TRBV6-1
cdr3_nt: TGTGCCAGCAGTCGTAGGTCTGAAGCTTTCTTT
cdr3_aa: CASSRRSEAFF

j_call: TRBJ1-5
d_call: NA
clone_size: many
v_call: TRBV29-1
cdr3_nt: TGCAGCGTTGCCCAGGGCCGGAATCAGCCCCAGCATTTT
cdr3_aa: CSVAQGRNQPQHF

j_call: TRBJ1-1
d_call: NA
clone_size: NA
v_call: TRBV12-3/TRBV12-4
cdr3_nt: TGTGCCAGCAGTTACGACAGCTCAAGGGGTGAAGCTTTCTTT
cdr3_aa: CASSYDSSRGEAFF

j_call: TRBJ2-7
d_call: TRBD2
clone_size: NA
v_call: TRBV27
cdr3_nt: TGTGCCAGCACTAAAAATAGCGGGATGGGGGAGCAGTACTTC
cdr3_aa: CASTKNSGMGEQYF

j_call: TRBJ1-3
d_call: NA
clone_size: many
v_call: TRBV7-2
cdr3_nt: TGTGCCAGCAGCATCTCAGGGGTCGGAGACACCATATATTTT
cdr3_aa: CASSISGVGDTIYF

j_call: TRBJ2-5
d_call: NA
clone_size: NA
v_call: TRBV10-2
cdr3_nt: TGCGCCAGCAGTGTCCCCTCGGGGCAACAAGAGACCCAGTACTTC
cdr3_aa: CASSVPSGQQETQYF

j_call: TRBJ1-1
d_call: NA
clone_size: NA
v_call: TRBV6-1
cdr3_nt: TGTGCCAGCAGTGAAGCGGTGGGGCAGTTAACCACTGAAGCTTTCTTT
cdr3_aa: CASSEAVGQLTTEAFF

j_call: TRBJ2-7
d_call: NA
clone_size: NA
v_call: TRBV7-2
cdr3_nt: TGTGCCAGCAGCTTCCGGGATAGGAGCGTCGAGCAGTACTTC
cdr3_aa: CASSFRDRSVEQYF

j_call: TRBJ1-4
d_call: TRBD1
clone_size: many
v_call: TRBV7-2
cdr3_nt: TGTGCCAGCAGCCCTAGTCCGACAGGGCGGGAAAAACTGTTTTTT
cdr3_aa: CASSPSPTGREKLFF

j_call: TRBJ2-5
d_call: NA
clone_size: NA
v_call: TRBV12-3/TRBV12-4
cdr3_nt: TGTGCCAGCCGCTTCCGGGTCGGGGATAGAAAGACCCAGTACTTC
cdr3_aa: CASRFRVGDRKTQYF

j_call: TRBJ1-1
d_call: NA
clone_size: many
v_call: TRBV5-1
cdr3_nt: TGCGCCAGCAGCTTGGACTTCCCCCGGCGTGATGAAGCTTTCTTT
cdr3_aa: CASSLDFPRRDEAFF